This T cell receptor beta chain originates from a study of T cell changes during pregnancy in multiple sclerosis. With 8 bases removed from V and 4 bases from J, the gap between germline ends came to 17 bases. The CDR3 covers 14 residues. Germline V gene data show CDR1 as SNHLY and CDR2 as FYNNEI. This clone was seen a single time. Method: immunoSEQ multiplex PCR; TCRdb's copy keeps in-frame clones and lacks some. Altogether 45,000 to 60,000 clones are present, more than 90% being singletons, with the ten largest covering about 1%. This sequence was found in a female donor in good health, enrolled as a control in a pregnancy study. This rearrangement joins TRBV2 to TRBJ1-1, with D unresolved. Sequenced material: peripheral blood, taken after pregnancy. DNA for the CDR3: TGTGCCAGCGGGCTTCTGGGTAGAAGCACTGAAGCTTTCTTT. This sequence encodes CASGLLGRSTEAFF.